At least ten counts were recorded for the clone carrying this T cell receptor beta chain. Its antigen is undetermined. These data originate in a study of T cells after yellow fever vaccination. Regarding the study as a whole: Only a small proportion of the clonotypes turned up in both the CD4 and the CD8 compartments, likely arising from convergent recombination.

The CDR3 runs to 14 residues. Germline V lookup: CDR1 SGHRS, CDR2 YFSETQ. J gave up 6 bases and V 4 bases, and 9 bases lay outside the gene matches. Each CDR3 protein gets one entry after TCRdb re-called the 5' RACE reads with MiXCR. The table lists 350,000 to 450,000 distinct CDR3 sequences, 6.2% of them singletons. This specimen was PBMCs, taken 5 days after the yellow fever booster vaccination. The genes are TRBV5-1 and TRBJ1-1; 7 nucleotides line up with TRBD1. The source of this sequence is a man aged 25 to 40 who received the YFV17D yellow fever vaccine. The CDR3 DNA is TGCGCCAGCAGCCTTCGACAGGGTCCCGCTGAAGCTTTCTTT. Translating gives CASSLRQGPAEAFF.